This T cell receptor beta chain comes out of a study of cytomegalovirus exposure and HLA in healthy donors. Notes on the study in general: It was only CMV serostatus that was available as immune exposure information.

This clone has a handful of counts. What it binds is unknown. Nominal health characterized the donors when sampled, though unrecorded immune exposures were likely. It was with 60 Vbeta and 13 Jbeta primers that the PCR ran. Authors' processing steps: About 10 million shared chains were among around 80 million unique TCR beta chains counted in a later analysis. Assay used: immunoSEQ multiplex PCR; TCRdb lists only in-frame clones, some missing. V, J and clone size derive from that table, while D and trimming were established from the DNA sequence. The table lists approximately 130,000 clones, 60% to 85% of them singletons. CDR1 MDHEN and CDR2 SYDVKM come from the germline V gene. J gave up 1 base and V 8 bases, and 13 bases lay outside the gene matches. This CDR3 spans 16 amino acids.

Sequenced sample: PBMCs. The chain links TRBV28 to TRBJ1-1; 7 bases agree with TRBD1. The source of this sequence is a woman aged 35 to 49 in good health and CMV-seronegative. CDR3 sequence (DNA): TGTGCCAGCCCCGGGACAGTAAGCACGGGGAACACTGAAGCTTTCTTT. Its protein is CASPGTVSTGNTEAFF.